The entry below gives a single T cell receptor beta chain sequence along with its context. What it binds is unknown. Approximately 9.6 milliliters of peripheral blood were drawn from each donor into EDTA-treated tubes. With 6 bases removed from V and 6 bases from J, the gap between germline ends came to 12 bases. This CDR3 spans 13 amino acids. Germline V CDR1 and CDR2: SGHTA, FQGNSA. Sample-barcoded 5' priming and a J-beta primer mix drove a second PCR of roughly 6 to 12 cycles. One entry per CDR3 protein, called by TCRdb with MiXCR from the 5' RACE reads. The data show 800,000 to 1,300,000 distinct CDR3 sequences, under 30% seen once. The data are from a study of blood T cells in healthy people across ages. Study conclusions and caveats: Those diversity estimates obtained from one million T cells were thought to be underestimates.

This sample was also put to use in a study of T cells of mothers and their children. From that paper: In related and unrelated pairs alike, thymic selection shapes TCR recombination output, with inherited differences minor.

Sequenced material: blood. This sequence joins TRBV7-2 and TRBJ2-4; perhaps TRBD2 as D (6 bases). The TCR sequence derives from a girl aged 2 to 10 in good health. CDR3 bases: TGTGCCAGCAGAGAGACTAGTAGAAACATTCAGTACTTC. Encoded protein: CASRETSRNIQYF.